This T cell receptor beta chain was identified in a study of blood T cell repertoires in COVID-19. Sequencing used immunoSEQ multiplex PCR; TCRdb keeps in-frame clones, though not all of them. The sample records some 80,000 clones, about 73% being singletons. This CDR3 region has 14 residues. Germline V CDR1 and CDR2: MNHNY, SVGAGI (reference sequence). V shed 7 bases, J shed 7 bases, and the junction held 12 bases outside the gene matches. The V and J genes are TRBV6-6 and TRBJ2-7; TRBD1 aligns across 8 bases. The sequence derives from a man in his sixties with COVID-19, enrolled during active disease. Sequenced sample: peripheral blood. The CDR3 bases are TGTGCCAGCACCCTTTACGTTGGACAGGGAGAGCAGTACTTC. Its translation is CASTLYVGQGEQYF.